This T cell receptor beta chain was captured by sequencing in a study of T cells expressing NK-cell markers (dated by TCRdb to 2020 to 2021). About the full investigation: TCR beta-chain repertoires were profiled in sorted CD3+CD56+NKG2C+, CD3+CD56+NKG2C- and CD3+CD56-NKG2C+ T-cell subsets from several donors. Seven of the eight sequenced donors were HCMV-seropositive and one was HCMV-seronegative. Randomly selected healthy volunteers, three men and five women, were used as the eight sequenced donors. Libraries were sequenced as 2 x 150 bp reads on Illumina HiSeq 2000/2500, MiSeq or NextSeq.

The CDR3 covers 16 residues, taking in both the cysteine and the phenylalanine. No DNA was logged. A remark on this clonotype: The antigen it recognizes is unknown.

Sequencing was performed on an Illumina HiSeq 2000. The TCR beta cDNA libraries were made using 5'RACE template switching, a step that added both a universal primer site and unique molecular identifiers. cDNA synthesis was primed from the TCR beta constant segment, followed by two successive PCR amplification steps. In the paper's pipeline: MIGEC was used to demultiplex reads and group reads by UMI, and MiTCR was used to assemble and quantify clonotypes. To exclude erroneous sequences, any TCR cDNA sequence not supported by at least two reads was discarded. The tcR package was used for downstream repertoire analysis, and clonotypes were matched between fractions using CDR3 nucleotide sequence together with V segment. Antigen specificity was annotated against VDJdb with VDJmatch, allowing one amino acid substitution in CDR3. Each entry corresponds to one CDR3 protein sequence from reads that TCRdb reprocessed, and DNA is not given. In this record, the V and J calls reflect TCRdb's handling and not the investigators' own analysis. This sample's table lists some 110,000 distinct CDR3 sequences. The ten largest make up 18% of the sample.

HCMV serostatus was determined by detecting HCMV-specific IgG in serum with a commercial ELISA kit. Ficoll density gradient centrifugation was used to isolate peripheral blood mononuclear cells from blood. The full study reports these points: It remained unclear whether the expanded NKG2C-expressing T cell clones were specific for HCMV antigens. In 5 to 7 donors, the dominant CD3+CD56+NKG2C+ clonotypes were found to rank among the top 10 CD8+ clonotypes and to make up about 1.0-7.5% of CD8+ T cells. Those dominant clonotypes were again the most abundant among CD3+CD56-NKG2C+ cells in a handful of donors, at about 25-65%.

The sequence was collected from a woman between 18 and 75 years old in good health. The V and J segments used are TRBV12-3 or TRBV12-4 and TRBJ2-7; TCRdb designates TRBD2, a call that cannot be tested without DNA. Source material: blood T cells: a sorted CD56 or NKG2C T cell subset, CD4+ or CD8+ T cells, or bulk PBMC T cells (not recorded which). The CDR3 region has the sequence CASSLAPEGARSEQYF.